This TCR beta chain was sequenced for a study of T-cell memory formation after mild COVID-19. General study results and limits: Clones which contracted sat mainly in CM and EM if CD4+, and in EMRA if CD8+.

In its sample, this clonotype was seen a few times. Its cognate antigen is unknown. TCRdb redid the calling of the 5' RACE reads with MiXCR, one entry per CDR3 protein. The table records under 700,000 distinct CDR3 sequences, 20% of them present only once. This CDR3 contains 13 residues. With 5 bases removed from V and 4 bases from J, the gap between germline ends came to 14 bases. Germline V gene lookup returns CDR1 GTSNPN and CDR2 SVGIG (reference sequence). The specimen was PBMCs or a T cell subset sorted from them (not recorded which). The chain has TRBV30 and TRBJ2-5, with D perhaps being TRBD1 or TRBD2 (5 bases each). This receptor was identified in an adult woman who had mild COVID-19 (a few samples of this study predate the infection). Cell type and time point are not known. Here the CDR3 reads CAWVRGAGETQYF. The DNA of the CDR3 is TGTGCCTGGGTGAGAGGGGCTGGAGAGACCCAGTACTTC. The variable domain in full, completed from reference TRBV30 and TRBJ2-5, reads SQTIHQWPATLVQPVGSPLSLECTVEGTSNPNLYWYRQAAGRGLQLLFYSVGIGQISSEVPQNLSASRPQDRQFILSSKKLLLSDSGFYLCAWVRGAGETQYFGPGTRLLVL.